These 23 T cell receptor beta chains originate from one sample sequenced in a study of T cells in Graves' hyperthyroidism and ophthalmopathy. Using RNA transcripts as the source, TCR beta CDR3 regions were amplified. In the first-round RT-PCR of the TCR CDR3, the HTBI primer set was used. TCRdb reprocessed the multiplex PCR reads via MiXCR and lists one record per CDR3 protein. This sample has 500,000 to 800,000 distinct CDR3 sequences, with about 45% found just once. Source material: peripheral blood or thyroid tissue (not recorded which). All receptors derive from an adult man with Graves' disease, either hyperthyroidism or ophthalmopathy (not recorded which).

The V and J genes are TRBV7-2 and TRBJ1-1, with unresolved D. V was trimmed by 1 base and J by 2 bases, leaving 8 bases between them. The CDR3 sequence is 14 residues long. From germline, CDR1 is SGHTA and CDR2 FQGNSA. CDR3 DNA: TGTGCCAGCAGCTTAGATCACGGAAACACTGAAGCTTTCTTT. Translated: CASSLDHGNTEAFF.

The chain combines TRBV12-3 or TRBV12-4 with TRBJ1-5, with D hard to call. The CDR3 loop spans 12 amino acids. V was shortened by 10 bases and J by 2 bases, with 9 bases between the two germline ends. The CDR3 coding sequence is TGTGCCACACAGAGGGGCAATCAGCCCCAGCATTTT. Its protein product is CATQRGNQPQHF.

The chain links TRBV20-1 to TRBJ2-7, with 8 nucleotides matching TRBD2. Germline V gene lookup returns CDR1 DFQATT and CDR2 SNEGSKA (reference sequence). The CDR3 consists of 13 residues. V lost 3 bases to trimming and J lost 7 bases; unmatched junction nucleotides: 8. CDR3 in amino acids: CSASGGANNEQYF. The DNA of the CDR3 is TGCAGTGCTAGCGGGGGGGCCAACAATGAGCAGTACTTC.

The chain joins TRBV13 to TRBJ1-2; D is ambiguous. The ends were cut back, 0 bases at V and 8 bases at J, with 16 bases in the middle. This CDR3 is 15 amino acids long. Germline V gene lookup returns CDR1 PRHDT and CDR2 FYEKMQ (reference sequence). For the CDR3, the DNA is TGTGCCAGCAGCTTAGGCCGGCAGGTCTTGAGGGGCTACACCTTC. Its protein is CASSLGRQVLRGYTF.

The CDR3 DNA reads as TGCAGCAGTTTAGGCGTGGAGGACACTGAAGCTTTCTTT. Translating it yields CSSLGVEDTEAFF. The chain employs TRBV29-1 and TRBJ1-1; D uncertain. Germline V gene lookup returns CDR1 SQVTM and CDR2 ANQGSEA. The CDR3 totals 13 residues. Trimming left V 8 bases short and J 3 bases short, with 16 bases between. Variable domain in full (rest from reference TRBV29-1 and TRBJ1-1): SAVISQKPSRDICQRGTSLTIQCQVDSQVTMMFWYRQQPGQSLTLIATANQGSEATYESGFVIDKFPISRPNLTFSTLTVSNMSPEDSSIYLCSSLGVEDTEAFFGQGTRLTVV.

This clonotype appeared a few times. The V and J genes are TRBV6-1 and TRBJ2-7; D gene uncertain. The germline V and J ends were trimmed by 5 bases and 6 bases, with 11 bases remaining between them. This CDR3 region has 12 residues. CDR1 and CDR2 from the germline V gene are MNHNS and SASEGT. This chain's CDR3 is CASSYERVEQYF. The CDR3 nucleotides read TGTGCCAGCAGTTACGAAAGGGTCGAGCAGTACTTC.

The chain joins TRBV7-8 to TRBJ1-4; 8 bases agree with TRBD1. Germline trimming cut 1 base from V and 7 bases from J; bases unmatched to any gene: 14. This CDR3 region has 18 residues. In germline, CDR1 is SGHVS, CDR2 FQNEAQ. The DNA for the CDR3 is TGTGCCAGCAGCTTAGAGCGGGCGTGGGCAGGGGGCGTTGAAAAACTGTTTTTT. Translation: CASSLERAWAGGVEKLFF.

V usage is TRBV27 and J usage is TRBJ2-7; the match to TRBD1 covers 7 bases. The CDR3 is 14 residues long. Germline V gene sequence: CDR1 MNHEY, CDR2 SMNVEV (reference sequence). After removal of 4 bases from V and 4 bases from J, the junction contained 7 bases not matched to a gene. Here the CDR3 reads CASSYRGSLYEQYF. The DNA for the CDR3 is TGTGCCAGCAGTTACAGGGGAAGCCTATACGAGCAGTACTTC.

The rearrangement links TRBV2 to TRBJ1-3, with TRBD1 as a possible D gene (5 bases). CDR1 is SNHLY, CDR2 FYNNEI, per germline. V lost 7 bases and J 0 bases, leaving 31 bases between the germline ends. This CDR3 is 21 amino acids long. In DNA, the CDR3 is TGTGCCAGCATGTGGGGTCACAGGTTGATGCGTCAAAGAGCCTCTGGAAACACCATATATTTT. It is translated as CASMWGHRLMRQRASGNTIYF.

V is TRBV7-2 and J is TRBJ2-7, with D perhaps TRBD2 (6 bases). Germline values: CDR1 SGHTA, CDR2 FQGNSA. Trimming took 0 bases from V and 7 from J, leaving 16 bases between them. This CDR3 spans 15 amino acids. The CDR3 DNA sequence: TGTGCCAGCAGCTTAGCGCGCGGCTCTGGGAGGGAGCAGTACTTC. Translating it yields CASSLARGSGREQYF.

This clonotype was counted ten times or more. The V call is TRBV20-1, the J call TRBJ1-4, with unresolved D. Per the germline V gene, CDR1 is DFQATT and CDR2 is SNEGSKA (reference sequence). Trimming stripped 3 bases from V and 5 bases from J, with 10 bases between. The CDR3 is 13 amino acids. CDR3 in amino acids: CSASARRNEKLFF. In nucleotides, the CDR3 is TGCAGTGCTAGCGCCCGACGGAATGAAAAACTGTTTTTT.

The genes are TRBV7-6 and TRBJ2-7, with 11 bases fitting TRBD2. The CDR3 has 16 amino acids. J was trimmed by 5 bases and V by 5 bases; bases with no gene match: 11. CDR1 SGHVS and CDR2 FNYEAQ come from the germline V gene. The CDR3 DNA follows: TGTGCCAGCAGCATCCAACTAGCGGGGGCTCGGGACGAGCAGTACTTC. Its protein is CASSIQLAGARDEQYF.

This clonotype showed up many times. The gene calls are TRBV29-1 and TRBJ2-2, with a weak D call TRBD2 (5 bases). Trimming removed 4 bases from V and 3 bases from J, with 15 bases in between. CDR3 length: 15 amino acids. The germline V gene encodes CDR1 SQVTM and CDR2 ANQGSEA. The CDR3 DNA reads as TGCAGCGTTGGCGAGAGGACGGGGTACACCGGGGAGCTGTTTTTT. Its protein product is CSVGERTGYTGELFF.

Written as DNA, the CDR3 is TGTGCCAGCATTGACAGAAACACCGGGGAGCTGTTTTTT. Translating it yields CASIDRNTGELFF. The rearrangement joins TRBV7-8 to TRBJ2-2, with D maybe TRBD1 (5 bases). Germline values: CDR1 SGHVS, CDR2 FQNEAQ. Trimming removed 7 bases at V and 2 bases at J, with 8 bases between. This CDR3 has 13 residues.

This clonotype has a single count. The chain recombines TRBV6-1 with TRBJ1-5, with TRBD1 matching over 11 bases. This CDR3 region has 16 residues. Trimming at V came to 5 bases and at J to 4 bases, leaving 7 bases not matched to a gene. Germline loops: CDR1 MNHNS, CDR2 SASEGT. This chain's CDR3 is CASSRVGTGGNQPQHF. Here the CDR3 DNA reads TGTGCCAGCAGTCGCGTTGGGACAGGGGGTAATCAGCCCCAGCATTTT.

The chain links TRBV29-1 to TRBJ2-7; perhaps TRBD2 as D (6 bases). The CDR3 is 12 amino acids. Trimming shortened V by 4 bases and J by 5 bases, and 12 bases separated the two germline ends. The germline V gene has CDR1 SQVTM and CDR2 ANQGSEA. The chain's CDR3 is CSVGGGSNEQYF. The CDR3 region has the DNA TGCAGCGTTGGGGGAGGTAGCAACGAGCAGTACTTC.

V gene TRBV11-2 combines with J gene TRBJ1-1; 8 bases line up with TRBD1. There are 11 residues in the CDR3. CDR1 and CDR2 from the germline V gene are SGHAT and FQNNGV. CDR3 in DNA: TGTGCTCATGGACAGGGAACTGAAGCTTTCTTT. Amino acid sequence: CAHGQGTEAFF.

This clonotype appeared once. The gene calls are TRBV7-4 and TRBJ1-3; D perhaps matches TRBD1 (6 bases). V lost 4 bases to trimming and J lost 2 bases, with 9 bases between them. This CDR3 spans 14 amino acids. CDR1 is SGHVT, CDR2 SQSDAQ, per germline. In DNA form, the CDR3 reads TGTGCCAGCAGCTACACAGGGACTGGAAACACCATATATTTT. Protein sequence: CASSYTGTGNTIYF.

This clonotype was seen repeatedly, ten times or more. The chain is built from TRBV5-6 and TRBJ1-2; D is unresolved. CDR3 size: 14 residues. V lost 4 bases, J lost 5 bases, and 15 bases lay in between. In germline, CDR1 is SGHDT, CDR2 YYEEEE. The CDR3 protein is CASSPAWTDYGYTF. The CDR3 nucleotides are TGTGCCAGCAGCCCCGCTTGGACGGATTATGGCTACACCTTC.

This clonotype was seen ten or more times. This sequence joins TRBV2 and TRBJ2-2; D call uncertain. Germline CDR1 SNHLY, CDR2 FYNNEI. This CDR3 region has 15 residues. Trimming removed 1 base at V and 4 bases at J, with 10 bases between. The CDR3 here is CASSEVGSGTGELFF. CDR3 in DNA: TGTGCCAGCAGTGAAGTGGGGTCCGGCACCGGGGAGCTGTTTTTT.

This clonotype has at least ten counts. The J gene is TRBJ1-1, the V gene TRBV9; tentatively, D is TRBD1 (5 bases). V was pared by 2 bases and J by 5 bases, with 10 bases between. The CDR3 covers 13 residues. Germline-derived CDR1 and CDR2 are SGDLS and YYNGEE. The CDR3 here is CASSVVGETEAFF. DNA of the CDR3: TGTGCCAGCAGCGTTGTGGGGGAAACTGAAGCTTTCTTT.

This clonotype was seen only a few times. The chain combines TRBV5-1 with TRBJ1-2, with 7 bases lining up with TRBD1. The germline V gene has CDR1 SGHRS and CDR2 YFSETQ. There are 15 residues in the CDR3. Losses at the gene ends were 4 bases for V and 1 base for J; bases not matched to a gene: 7. This CDR3 is CASSLQGDSNYGYTF. For the CDR3, the DNA is TGCGCCAGCAGCCTGCAGGGGGACAGTAACTATGGCTACACCTTC.

This clonotype was detected many times. The chain joins TRBV12-3 or TRBV12-4 to TRBJ1-5; D might be TRBD1 (5 bases). The CDR3 is made up of 14 amino acids. Trimming took off 1 base at V and 7 bases at J, with 11 bases between the two ends. The CDR3: CASSLGGNSQPQHF. For the CDR3, the DNA is TGTGCCAGCAGTTTAGGGGGGAATAGCCAGCCCCAGCATTTT.